This T cell receptor (beta chain) derives from a study of shared clonotypes between healthy human individuals. About the study: Samples came from a couple of female and three male donors aged 18 to 49.

Sorted-subset replicate PCR reactions contained roughly 210 ng DNA, corresponding to 29,000 or so T cell genomes. Profiling relied on immunoSEQ multiplex PCR, and the TCRdb table lists in-frame clones only, not all of them. The sample has roughly 1,000,000 clones, around three quarters seen once. V gave up 5 bases and J gave up 3 bases, with 17 bases separating them. Germline V lookup: CDR1 MNHEY, CDR2 SMNVEV (reference sequence). The CDR3 sequence is 16 residues long. The chain links TRBV27 to TRBJ1-5; the D gene is possibly TRBD1 (5 bases). The sequence was collected from a man between 18 and 29 years old in good health. Some clones in this sample may be carry-over from other donors' samples. Source material: memory CD4+ T cells from PBMCs. Subset described: CD45RA-negative fraction. CDR3 protein: CASSPNSPGTNQPQHF. CDR3 bases: TGTGCCAGCAGTCCAAATTCCCCTGGGACCAATCAGCCCCAGCATTTT.